The present T cell receptor (beta chain) was sequenced within a study of T cell repertoires in cytomegalovirus infection. At the level of the study: Public signatures in TCR beta pointed to CMV infection and matching HLA type.

In this sample, this clonotype turned up a few times. The antigen is undetermined. TCRdb passed the reads through MiXCR, listing each CDR3 protein once. The sample lists fewer than 400,000 distinct CDR3 sequences; less than 20% were seen once. Study-level points and caveats: Cumulative public TCR beta family frequency identified CMV carriers with the relevant HLA. CMV-specific HLA-C-restricted TCR beta clonotypes dominated the ex vivo response.

Germline CDR1 DFQATT, CDR2 SNEGSKA (reference sequence). Trimming shortened V by 3 bases and J by 8 bases, and 17 bases separated the two germline ends. This CDR3 spans 13 amino acids. The chain employs TRBV20-1 and TRBJ2-7; a possible D gene is TRBD2 (5 bases). Material: PBMCs. This TCR was recovered from a human donor in good health (CMV status not recorded). Some clones in this sample may be carry-over from other donors' samples. For the CDR3, the DNA is TGCAGTGCTAGCCAAGCGGAGTCGGGCAAGCAGTACTTC. Translating it yields CSASQAESGKQYF.